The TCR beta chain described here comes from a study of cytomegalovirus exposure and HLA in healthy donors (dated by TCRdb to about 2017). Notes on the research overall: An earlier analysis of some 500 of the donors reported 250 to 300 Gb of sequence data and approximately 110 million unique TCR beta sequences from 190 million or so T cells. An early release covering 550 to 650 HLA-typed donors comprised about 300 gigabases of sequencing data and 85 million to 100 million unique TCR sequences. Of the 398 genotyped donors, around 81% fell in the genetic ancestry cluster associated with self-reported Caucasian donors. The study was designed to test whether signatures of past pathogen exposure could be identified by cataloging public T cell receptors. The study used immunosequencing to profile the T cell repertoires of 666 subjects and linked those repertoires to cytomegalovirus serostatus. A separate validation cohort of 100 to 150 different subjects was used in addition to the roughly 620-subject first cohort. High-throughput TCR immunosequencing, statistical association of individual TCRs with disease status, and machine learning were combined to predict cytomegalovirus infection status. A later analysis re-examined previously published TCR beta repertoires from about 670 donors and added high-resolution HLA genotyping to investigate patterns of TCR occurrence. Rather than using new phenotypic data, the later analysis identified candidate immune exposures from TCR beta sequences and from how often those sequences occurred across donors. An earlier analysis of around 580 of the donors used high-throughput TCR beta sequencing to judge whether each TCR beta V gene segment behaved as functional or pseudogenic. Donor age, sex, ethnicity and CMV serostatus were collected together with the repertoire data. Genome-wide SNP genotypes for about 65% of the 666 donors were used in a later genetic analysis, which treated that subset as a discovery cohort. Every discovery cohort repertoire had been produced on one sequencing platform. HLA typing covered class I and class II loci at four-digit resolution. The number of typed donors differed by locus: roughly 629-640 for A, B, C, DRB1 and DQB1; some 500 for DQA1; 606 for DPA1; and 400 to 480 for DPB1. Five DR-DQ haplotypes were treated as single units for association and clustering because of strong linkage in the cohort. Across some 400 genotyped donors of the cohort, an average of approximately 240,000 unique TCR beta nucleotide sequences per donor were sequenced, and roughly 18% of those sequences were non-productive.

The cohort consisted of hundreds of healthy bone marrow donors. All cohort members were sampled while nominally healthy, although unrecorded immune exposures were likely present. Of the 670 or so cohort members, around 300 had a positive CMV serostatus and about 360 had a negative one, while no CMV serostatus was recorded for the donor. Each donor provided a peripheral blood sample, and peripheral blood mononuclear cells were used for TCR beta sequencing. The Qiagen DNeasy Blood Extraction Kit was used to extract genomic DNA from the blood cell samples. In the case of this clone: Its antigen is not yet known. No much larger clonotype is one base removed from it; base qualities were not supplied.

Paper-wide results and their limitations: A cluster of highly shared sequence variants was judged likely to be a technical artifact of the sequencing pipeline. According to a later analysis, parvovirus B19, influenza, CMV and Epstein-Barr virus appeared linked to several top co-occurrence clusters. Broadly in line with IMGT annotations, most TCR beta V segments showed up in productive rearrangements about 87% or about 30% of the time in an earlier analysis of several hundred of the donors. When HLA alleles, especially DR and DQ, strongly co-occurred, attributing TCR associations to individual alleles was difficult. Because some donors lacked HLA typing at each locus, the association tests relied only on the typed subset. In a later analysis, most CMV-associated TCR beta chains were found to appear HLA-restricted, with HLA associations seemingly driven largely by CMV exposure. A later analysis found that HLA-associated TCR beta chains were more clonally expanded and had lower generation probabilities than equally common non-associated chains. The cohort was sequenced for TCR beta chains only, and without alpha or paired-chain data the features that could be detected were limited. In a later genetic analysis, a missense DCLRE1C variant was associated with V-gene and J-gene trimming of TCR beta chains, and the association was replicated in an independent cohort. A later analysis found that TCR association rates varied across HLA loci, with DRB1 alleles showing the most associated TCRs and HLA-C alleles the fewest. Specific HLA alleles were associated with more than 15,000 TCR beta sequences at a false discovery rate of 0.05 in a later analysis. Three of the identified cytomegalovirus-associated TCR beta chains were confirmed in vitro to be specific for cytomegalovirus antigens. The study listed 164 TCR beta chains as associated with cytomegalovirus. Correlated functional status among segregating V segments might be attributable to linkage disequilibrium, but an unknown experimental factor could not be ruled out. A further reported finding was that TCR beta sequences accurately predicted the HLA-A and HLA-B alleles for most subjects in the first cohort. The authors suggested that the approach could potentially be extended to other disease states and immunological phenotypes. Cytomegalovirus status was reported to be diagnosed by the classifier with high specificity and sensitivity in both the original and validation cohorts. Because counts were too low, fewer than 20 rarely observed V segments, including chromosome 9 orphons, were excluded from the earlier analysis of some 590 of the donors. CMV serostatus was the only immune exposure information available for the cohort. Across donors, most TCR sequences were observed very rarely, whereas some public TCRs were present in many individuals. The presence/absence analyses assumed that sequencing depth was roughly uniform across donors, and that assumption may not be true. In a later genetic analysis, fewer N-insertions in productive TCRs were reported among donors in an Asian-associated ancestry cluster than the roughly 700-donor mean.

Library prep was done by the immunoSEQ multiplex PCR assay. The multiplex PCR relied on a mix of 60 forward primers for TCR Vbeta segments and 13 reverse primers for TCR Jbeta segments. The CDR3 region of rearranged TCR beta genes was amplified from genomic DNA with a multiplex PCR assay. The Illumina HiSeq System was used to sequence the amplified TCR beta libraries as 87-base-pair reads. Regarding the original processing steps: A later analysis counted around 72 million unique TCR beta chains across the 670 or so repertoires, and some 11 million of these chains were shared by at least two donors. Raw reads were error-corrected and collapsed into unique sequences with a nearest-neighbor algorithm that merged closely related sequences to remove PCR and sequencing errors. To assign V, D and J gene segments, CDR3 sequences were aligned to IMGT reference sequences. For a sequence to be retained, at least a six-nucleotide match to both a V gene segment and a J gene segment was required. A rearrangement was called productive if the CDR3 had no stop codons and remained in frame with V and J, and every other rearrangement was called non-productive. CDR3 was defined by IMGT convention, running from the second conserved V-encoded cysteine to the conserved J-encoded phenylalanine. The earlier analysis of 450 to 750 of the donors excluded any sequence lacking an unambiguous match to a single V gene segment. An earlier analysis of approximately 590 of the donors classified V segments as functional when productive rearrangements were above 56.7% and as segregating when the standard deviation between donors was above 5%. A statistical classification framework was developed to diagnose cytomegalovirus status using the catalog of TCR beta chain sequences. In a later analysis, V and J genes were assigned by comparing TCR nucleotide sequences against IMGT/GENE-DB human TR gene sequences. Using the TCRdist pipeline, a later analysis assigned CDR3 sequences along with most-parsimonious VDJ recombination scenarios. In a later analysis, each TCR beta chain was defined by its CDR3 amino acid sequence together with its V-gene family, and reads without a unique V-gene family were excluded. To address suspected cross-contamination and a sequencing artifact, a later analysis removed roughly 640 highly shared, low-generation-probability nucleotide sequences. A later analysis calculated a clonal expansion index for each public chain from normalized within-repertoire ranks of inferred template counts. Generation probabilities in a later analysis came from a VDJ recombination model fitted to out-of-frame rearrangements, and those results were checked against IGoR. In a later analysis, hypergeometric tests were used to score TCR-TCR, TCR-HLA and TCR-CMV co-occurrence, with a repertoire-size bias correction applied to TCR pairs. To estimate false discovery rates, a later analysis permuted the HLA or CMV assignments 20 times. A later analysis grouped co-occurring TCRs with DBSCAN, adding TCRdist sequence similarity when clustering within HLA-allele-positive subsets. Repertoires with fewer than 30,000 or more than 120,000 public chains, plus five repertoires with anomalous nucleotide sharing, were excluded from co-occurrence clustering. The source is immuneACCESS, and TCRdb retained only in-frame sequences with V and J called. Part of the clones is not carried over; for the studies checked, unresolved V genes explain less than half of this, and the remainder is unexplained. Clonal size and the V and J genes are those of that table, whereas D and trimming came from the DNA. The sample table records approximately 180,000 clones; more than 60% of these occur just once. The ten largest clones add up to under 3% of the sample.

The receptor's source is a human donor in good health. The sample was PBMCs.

The bases read TGTGCCAGCAGCTCCCGCCGTGCGGGGGGCGATGAAAAACTGTTTTTT. The translation is CASSSRRAGGDEKLFF. The chain links TRBV9 with TRBJ1-4; possibly the D gene is TRBD1, per 6 matching bases. Per the germline V gene, SGDLS is the CDR1 and YYNGEE is the CDR2. The CDR3, from cysteine to phenylalanine, totals 16 residues. Left in the record is the CDR3 DNA by itself, 48 bases read in frame from the first base. The V and J ends are trimmed by 4 bases and 6 bases, leaving 19 bases between them.